Presented here are 24 T cell receptor beta chains from one specimen sequenced in a study of identical twins. TCRdb re-called the 5' RACE reads with MiXCR, one entry per CDR3 protein. The sample lists over 550,000 distinct CDR3 sequences, 7.1% occurring once. The same sample was also used in a study of yellow fever vaccine responses in identical twins.

The sequenced sample consisted of PBMCs. The receptors were sampled from a woman in her late teens or twenties in good health.

This clonotype was recorded at least ten times. The rearrangement links TRBV12-3 or TRBV12-4 to TRBJ1-2; D remains ambiguous. The V end lost 6 bases, the J end lost 4 bases, and 12 bases lay between the germline ends. The CDR3 contains 13 residues. The chain's CDR3 is CASSPGLFYGYTF. CDR3 sequence (DNA): TGTGCCAGCAGCCCGGGTCTTTTCTATGGCTACACCTTC.

This clonotype came up many times. The CDR3 protein is CASSSSRGQGTEAFF. The CDR3 DNA reads as TGCGCCAGCAGCTCTTCAAGGGGGCAGGGCACTGAAGCTTTCTTT. This chain connects TRBV5-1 to TRBJ1-1, with 7 bases matching TRBD1. The CDR3 runs 15 residues. Germline loops: CDR1 SGHRS, CDR2 YFSETQ. After removal of 3 bases from V and 4 bases from J, the junction contained 9 bases not matched to a gene.

This clonotype was detected many times. V is TRBV12-3 or TRBV12-4 and J is TRBJ1-6; TRBD1 matches 7 bases. V dropped 6 bases and J dropped 9; count of bases not matched to a gene: 8. The CDR3 contains 14 residues. CDR3 amino acids: CASSSRQGSSPLHF. DNA of the CDR3: TGTGCCAGCAGCTCCCGACAGGGTAGTTCACCCCTCCACTTT.

This clonotype appeared many times. The chain links TRBV12-3 or TRBV12-4 to TRBJ1-5, with a possible D match to TRBD1 (6 bases). Trimming shortened V by 5 bases and J by 3 bases, and 11 bases separated the two germline ends. The length of the CDR3 is 14 residues. CDR3 sequence (DNA): TGTGCCAGCAGTATCACAGGGCCCAATCAGCCCCAGCATTTT. This translates into CASSITGPNQPQHF.

In its sample, this clonotype was seen a few times. V usage is TRBV6-1 and J usage is TRBJ2-6; possibly TRBD2 for D (7 bases). Germline CDR1 MNHNS, CDR2 SASEGT. The CDR3 sequence is 18 residues long. V was clipped by 6 bases and J by 2 bases, with 20 bases between them. In nucleotides, the CDR3 is TGTGCCAGCAGCCAGGGGAGACGGGGGGCAACTGGGGCCAACGTCCTGACTTTC. Translating it yields CASSQGRRGATGANVLTF.

This clonotype was detected ten times or more. The chain has TRBV21-1 and TRBJ2-4. TRBV21-1 is described as a pseudogene. The CDR3 has 16 amino acids. The CDR3 loop is CASSRHSSEPKNIQYF. For the CDR3, the DNA is TGTGCCAGCAGCAGACACTCCAGCGAGCCCAAAAACATTCAGTACTTC.

This clonotype occurred many times. The chain carries TRBV11-2 and TRBJ2-3; TRBD2 might be the D (5 bases). CDR3 length: 16 amino acids. Trimming removed 5 bases at V and 6 bases at J, with 21 bases between. Germline V gene data show CDR1 as SGHAT and CDR2 as FQNNGV. CDR3 nucleotides: TGTGCCAGCAGCCGTACCGGCGGGTGGAACTTTGATACGCAGTATTTT. Its translation: CASSRTGGWNFDTQYF.

This clonotype was detected ten times or more. The CDR3 DNA is TGCGCCAGCAGCCTAGATTATAAGAGGCACAATGAGCAGTTCTTC. Its translation: CASSLDYKRHNEQFF. This sequence joins TRBV5-1 and TRBJ2-1; D unresolved. The ends were cut back, 4 bases at V and 5 bases at J, with 16 bases in the middle. Per germline, CDR1 SGHRS and CDR2 YFSETQ. The CDR3 extends over 15 amino acids. Supplemented by reference TRBV5-1 and TRBJ2-1, the full variable domain reads KAGVTQTPRYLIKTRGQQVTLSCSPISGHRSVSWYQQTPGQGLQFLFEYFSETQRNKGNFPGRFSGRQFSNSRSEMNVSTLELGDSALYLCASSLDYKRHNEQFFGPGTRLTVL.

The gene calls are TRBV7-2 and TRBJ2-5; D remains unclear. This CDR3 comprises 13 residues. V was shortened by 7 bases and J by 5 bases, with 14 bases between the two germline ends. CDR1 and CDR2 from the germline V gene are SGHTA and FQGNSA. The CDR3 nucleotides read TGTGCCAGCACCGGATCAGGTTGGGAGACCCAGTACTTC. Protein product: CASTGSGWETQYF.

This clonotype was counted a few times. The V gene is TRBV6-1, the J gene TRBJ1-6; D might be TRBD1 (6 bases). This CDR3 contains 14 residues. Deletions cut 7 bases from V and 7 bases from J, with 14 bases between. Germline-derived CDR1 and CDR2 are MNHNS and SASEGT. As DNA, the CDR3 is TGTGCCAGCATAACCGGACAGACAAATTCACCCCTCCACTTT. Translation gives CASITGQTNSPLHF.

In its sample, this clonotype was seen many times. The chain recombines TRBV5-5 with TRBJ2-7; D unresolved. The CDR3 spans 13 residues. Trimming pared 2 bases from V and 3 bases from J, leaving 9 bases between. The germline V gene encodes CDR1 SGHKS and CDR2 YYEKEE (reference sequence). The chain's CDR3 is CASSLGYSYEQYF. CDR3 sequence (DNA): TGTGCCAGCAGCTTAGGATACAGCTACGAGCAGTACTTC.

The CDR3 spells CASSKRQGAFMNTEAFF. CDR3 DNA: TGTGCCAGCAGCAAAAGACAGGGAGCCTTCATGAACACTGAAGCTTTCTTT. The rearrangement uses TRBV11-2 and TRBJ1-1; 7 bases fit TRBD1. The CDR3 is 17 residues long. Germline CDR1 and CDR2: SGHAT and FQNNGV. V was clipped by 5 bases and J by 0 bases; unmatched bases: 12.

This clonotype has a count of ten or more. The CDR3 DNA reads TGCGCCAGCAGCCAAGGCCCGCTAGCGGGGGTTGAAACAGATACGCAGTATTTT. As protein: CASSQGPLAGVETDTQYF. The chain is built from TRBV4-1 and TRBJ2-3, with 10 bases aligning to TRBD2. Germline-derived CDR1 and CDR2 are MGHRA and YSYEKL. V was pared by 1 base and J by 3 bases, with 10 bases of the junction left unmatched. The CDR3 has 18 residues.

V is TRBV20-1 and J is TRBJ1-1; the D gene is possibly TRBD1 (5 bases). Germline V gene lookup returns CDR1 DFQATT and CDR2 SNEGSKA (reference sequence). Trimming pared 2 bases from V and 1 base from J, leaving 14 bases between. CDR3 length: 15 amino acids. The CDR3 region has the DNA TGCAGTGCTAGACCTCGAATGGGGCGGAACACTGAAGCTTTCTTT. This sequence encodes CSARPRMGRNTEAFF.

There are a few counts of this clonotype. The chain couples TRBV20-1 to TRBJ2-1, with D possibly being TRBD1 or TRBD2 (5 bases each). V gave up 2 bases and J gave up 4 bases, with 12 bases separating them. The CDR3 spans 14 residues. Germline values: CDR1 DFQATT, CDR2 SNEGSKA (reference sequence). The CDR3 DNA reads TGCAGTGCTAGACAGGGACGGAATTACAATGAGCAGTTCTTC. This codes for CSARQGRNYNEQFF.

This clonotype was recorded many times. J is TRBJ2-2 and V is TRBV7-2, with D tentatively TRBD1 or TRBD2 (5 bases each). Germline V gene lookup returns CDR1 SGHTA and CDR2 FQGNSA. This CDR3 has 15 amino acids. V was trimmed by 5 bases and J by 6 bases, leaving 16 bases between them. CDR3 protein: CASSPHREGAGELFF. CDR3 nucleotides: TGTGCCAGCAGCCCACACCGGGAAGGGGCCGGGGAGCTGTTTTTT.

This clonotype was observed many times. CDR3 bases: TGCAGTGCCAGGACTAGCGGGGGGTACAATGAGCAGTTCTTC. It specifies CSARTSGGYNEQFF. The chain employs TRBV20-1 and TRBJ2-1, with TRBD2 matching over 14 bases. The CDR3 is made up of 14 amino acids. Germline V gene sequence: CDR1 DFQATT, CDR2 SNEGSKA (reference sequence). V lost 6 bases to trimming and J lost 4 bases; unmatched junction nucleotides: 2.

The V and J genes are TRBV6-1 and TRBJ1-2; 9 nucleotides line up with TRBD1. Germline V gives CDR1 MNHNS, CDR2 SASEGT. Trimming at V came to 6 bases and at J to 6 bases, leaving 11 bases not matched to a gene. There are 15 residues in the CDR3. The DNA for the CDR3 is TGTGCCAGCAGGGGGAGCCTGGGACAGGGTGATGGCTACACCTTC. Its translation: CASRGSLGQGDGYTF.

The chain joins TRBV11-2 to TRBJ2-5, with TRBD1 identical over 8 bases. CDR1 and CDR2 (germline): SGHAT, FQNNGV. The CDR3 spans 16 residues. Trimming cost V 5 bases and J 5 bases; bases outside gene matches: 13. CDR3 nucleotides: TGTGCCAGCAGCCAAACCGGGGCAGGGGGCCGGGAGACCCAGTACTTC. It encodes CASSQTGAGGRETQYF.

Ten or more counts support this clonotype. The chain is built from TRBV6-2 or TRBV6-3 and TRBJ2-7; TRBD2 matches at 8 bases. The germline V gene has CDR1 MNHEY and CDR2 SVGEGT. Trimming at V came to 7 bases and at J to 4 bases, leaving 6 bases not matched to a gene. This CDR3 is built from 13 residues. CDR3 coding DNA: TGTGCCAGCATTCAAAGCGGGAGATACGAGCAGTACTTC. Translating it yields CASIQSGRYEQYF.

This clonotype was seen a handful of times. This chain joins TRBV11-2 and TRBJ1-1; D is unresolved. Trimming shortened V by 5 bases and J by 6 bases, and 10 bases separated the two germline ends. CDR3 size: 12 residues. Looked up from germline, CDR1 is SGHAT and CDR2 is FQNNGV. The DNA for the CDR3 is TGTGCCAGCAGCATAAGTTACGCTGAAGCTTTCTTT. Protein sequence: CASSISYAEAFF.

This clonotype has only a few counts. V usage is TRBV5-1 and J usage is TRBJ2-1; 7 positions agree with TRBD2. The germline V gene has CDR1 SGHRS and CDR2 YFSETQ. The CDR3 is 16 amino acids. Germline trimming cut 0 bases from V and 2 bases from J; bases unmatched to any gene: 5. The CDR3 region has the DNA TGCGCCAGCAGCTTGGAATCGGGAGGACCCTACAATGAGCAGTTCTTC. Translating it yields CASSLESGGPYNEQFF. Filled out from reference TRBV5-1 and TRBJ2-1, the complete variable domain reads KAGVTQTPRYLIKTRGQQVTLSCSPISGHRSVSWYQQTPGQGLQFLFEYFSETQRNKGNFPGRFSGRQFSNSRSEMNVSTLELGDSALYLCASSLESGGPYNEQFFGPGTRLTVL.

The table lists this clonotype with many counts. The V call is TRBV7-9, the J call TRBJ2-2; D is possibly TRBD1 (6 bases). V shed 7 bases and J shed 0 bases, with 15 bases lying between them. Germline assignment: CDR1 SEHNR and CDR2 FQNEAQ (reference sequence). The CDR3 spans 16 residues. The CDR3: CASTDRAPSNTGELFF. Here the CDR3 DNA reads TGTGCCAGCACGGACAGAGCACCTTCGAACACCGGGGAGCTGTTTTTT.

This clonotype was seen at least ten times. The chain combines TRBV3-1 with TRBJ1-4; the D gene is possibly TRBD1 (6 bases). CDR1 LGHDT and CDR2 YNNKEL come from the germline V gene (reference sequence). This CDR3 spans 15 amino acids. V gave up 4 bases and J gave up 5 bases, with 14 bases separating them. The CDR3 is CASSPGQTINEKLFF. The DNA of the CDR3 is TGTGCCAGCAGCCCCGGACAGACTATCAATGAAAAACTGTTTTTT.